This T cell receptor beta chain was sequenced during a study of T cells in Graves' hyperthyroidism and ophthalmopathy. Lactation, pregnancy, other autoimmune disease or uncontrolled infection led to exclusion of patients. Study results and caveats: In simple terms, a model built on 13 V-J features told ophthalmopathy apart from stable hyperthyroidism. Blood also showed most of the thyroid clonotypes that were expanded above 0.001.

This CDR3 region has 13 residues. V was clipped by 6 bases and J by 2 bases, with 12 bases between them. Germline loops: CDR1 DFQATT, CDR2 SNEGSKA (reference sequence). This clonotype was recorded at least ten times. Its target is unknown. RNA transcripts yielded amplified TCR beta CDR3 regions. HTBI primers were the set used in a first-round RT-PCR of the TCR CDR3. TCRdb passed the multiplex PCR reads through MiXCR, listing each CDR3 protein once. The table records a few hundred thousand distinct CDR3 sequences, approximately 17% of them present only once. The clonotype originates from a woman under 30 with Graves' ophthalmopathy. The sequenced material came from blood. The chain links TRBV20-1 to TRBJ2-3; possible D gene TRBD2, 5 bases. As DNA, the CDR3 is TGCAGTGCCCCAGGACTGAACACAGATACGCAGTATTTT. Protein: CSAPGLNTDTQYF.